This TCR beta chain emerged from a study of CD8+ T cells in alopecia areata. Study background: After 6 to 18 months of tofacitinib, follow-up continued 6 months off drug. Using the percentage of affected scalp area, treated patients' severity was scored.

Note on this clone: The antigen remains unidentified.

RNA was isolated and reverse transcribed to cDNA, the sequencing template. TCRdb's copy holds only in-frame clones and misses some; the assay was immunoSEQ multiplex PCR. Of about 280,000 clones listed, about three fifths are singletons. Study-level results: Significant decreases in scalp clonality and expanded CD8+ clones followed tofacitinib treatment.

The CDR3 covers 13 residues. The germline V gene encodes CDR1 SGHVS and CDR2 FNYEAQ. V lost 8 bases, J lost 7 bases, and 4 bases stayed unmatched. Treatment noted: oral pan-JAK inhibitor, 5-10 mg twice daily. Alopecia areata patients provided lesional scalp punch biopsies and peripheral blood. This sample comprised CD4+ T cells sorted from blood, obtained at week 24, from a patient treated with tofacitinib. The V gene is TRBV7-6, the J gene TRBJ2-2; 10 nucleotides agree with TRBD1. This TCR came from a human donor with alopecia areata. This CDR3 is CASADRGLGELFF. For the CDR3, the DNA is TGTGCCAGCGCCGACAGGGGGCTCGGGGAGCTGTTTTTT.